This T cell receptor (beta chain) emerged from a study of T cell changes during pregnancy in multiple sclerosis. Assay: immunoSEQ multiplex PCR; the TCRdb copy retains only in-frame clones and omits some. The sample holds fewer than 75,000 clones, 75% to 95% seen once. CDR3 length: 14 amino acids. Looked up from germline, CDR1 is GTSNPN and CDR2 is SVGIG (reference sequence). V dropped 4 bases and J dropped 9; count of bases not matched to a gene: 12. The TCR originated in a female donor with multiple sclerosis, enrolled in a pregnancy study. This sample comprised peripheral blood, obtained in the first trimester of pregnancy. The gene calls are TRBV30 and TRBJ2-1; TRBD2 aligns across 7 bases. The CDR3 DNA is TGTGCCTGGATATGGGGCGGGAGTTATGGTGAGCAGTTCTTC. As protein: CAWIWGGSYGEQFF.